The present T cell receptor beta chain was sequenced within a study of shared clonotypes between healthy human individuals. Cells designated naive CD8 were CD45RO-negative and were positively selected for CCR7, with terminally differentiated effector memory CD45RA+ cells excluded. In the authors' methods: ImmunoSEQ gave junction-only sequences without quality scores, so filtering differed. Repertoires were generated with immunoSEQ multiplex PCR, while TCRdb's copy carries only in-frame clones and drops some. V and J calls and clone size are copied from that table; D and trimming were computed from the DNA. Of millions of clones in the sample, over 85% were seen once. Germline lookup yields CDR1 MNHEY and CDR2 SMNVEV (reference sequence). The junction had 6 bases not matched to a gene; V was cut back by 1 base and J by 2 bases. This CDR3 has 17 residues.

The V and J genes are TRBV27 and TRBJ2-3; TRBD2 aligns across 10 bases. The receptor's source is a man in his late teens or twenties in good health. Sequenced material: naive CD8+ T cells sorted from blood. The CDR3 DNA follows: TGTGCCAGCAGTTTATTCGGAGCGGGGGGGGTCACAGATACGCAGTATTTT. It is translated as CASSLFGAGGVTDTQYF.